Below are 4 T cell receptor beta chains sequenced from a single sample in a study of CXCR3-negative and CXCR3-positive naive CD8 T cells. The method, 5' RACE with UMI labels, was used to prepare the TRB cDNA libraries. After re-calling the 5' RACE reads, TCRdb lists one entry per CDR3 protein, DNA absent. The repertoire table contains over 100,000 distinct CDR3 sequences. The sample comprised naive CXCR3- CD8+ T cells from blood. Indicated subset: CD45RO-CCR7+CD27+CD95- naive CD8+ T cells lacking CXCR3 (TNR3-). Receptors originate from a human donor in good health. Some clones in this sample may be carry-over from other donors' samples.

V gene TRBV13 combines with J gene TRBJ2-1; as DNA is missing, the TRBD1 call by TCRdb cannot be tested. CDR3 length: 14 amino acids. Germline lookup yields CDR1 PRHDT and CDR2 FYEKMQ (reference sequence). CDR3: CASSRRADSNEQFF.

This chain uses TRBV7-9 with TRBJ2-3; TCRdb's D call, TRBD2, is unchecked because there is no DNA. Germline loops: CDR1 SEHNR, CDR2 FQNEAQ (reference sequence). This CDR3 has 16 amino acids. CDR3 protein: CASTPVGDYTLDTQYF.

The rearrangement links TRBV29-1 to TRBJ2-1; TCRdb's assignment of TRBD2 cannot be checked, as there is no DNA. The germline V gene has CDR1 SQVTM and CDR2 ANQGSEA. CDR3 size: 14 residues. CDR3: CSVVAGGPYNEQFF.

The chain is built from TRBV5-1 and TRBJ1-5; with no DNA, the TCRdb D assignment of TRBD1 cannot be verified. This CDR3 is 14 amino acids long. Looked up from germline, CDR1 is SGHRS and CDR2 is YFSETQ. CDR3 protein: CASSLAGGHQPQHF.